This TCR beta chain came from a study of breast tumors, draining lymph nodes, adjacent tissues. Study findings and constraints: Tumor and nontumor repertoires were significantly more similar in luminal-like than in basal-like breast cancer.

TCRdb reprocessed the multiplex PCR reads via MiXCR and lists one record per CDR3 protein. The data show about 130,000 distinct CDR3 sequences, just under 20% seen once. The CDR3 length is 16 residues. The J segment lost 3 bases and the V segment lost 1 base, leaving 9 bases of the junction unmatched. In germline, CDR1 is DFQATT, CDR2 SNEGSKA (reference sequence). Axillary draining lymph nodes of breast cancer patients supplied the node samples. This clonotype was detected ten times or more. The antigen remains undetermined. This chain uses TRBV20-1 with TRBJ2-7; 10 nucleotides match TRBD2. Material for sequencing was axillary lymph node tissue. The TCR originated in a female donor with breast cancer. Some clones in this sample may be carry-over from other donors' samples. CDR3 residues: CSARVRLAGAIYEQYF. Written as DNA, the CDR3 is TGCAGTGCTAGAGTGCGGCTAGCGGGGGCGATCTACGAGCAGTACTTC.